This is a list of T cell receptor beta chains from one sample in a study of identical twins. TCRdb recomputed calls from the 5' RACE reads with MiXCR, one row per CDR3 protein. The sample contains over 600,000 distinct CDR3 sequences, approximately 21% of which appear only once. These data also featured in a second study, about T cells expressing NK-cell markers.

The sequencing sample was made of PBMCs. Source of these receptors: a woman between 18 and 29 years old in good health. Both conserved end residues are part of each CDR3. Fields, in order: CDR3 protein, CDR3 DNA, D gene, V gene, J gene, clone size. The D gene is left open where the match is weak. Rows give clone size only sometimes, using once, few, many, or a class for an expanded clone.

CASSWDRGNSPLHF	TGTGCCAGCAGCTGGGACAGGGGTAATTCACCCCTCCACTTT	TRBD1	TRBV7-2	TRBJ1-6	many
CASMQQGSAGELFF	TGCGCCAGCATGCAGCAGGGGTCGGCCGGGGAGCTGTTTTTT	.	TRBV5-1	TRBJ2-2	.
CASSAPGDQPQHF	TGTGCCAGCAGCGCTCCAGGGGATCAGCCCCAGCATTTT	.	TRBV5-5	TRBJ1-5	few
CSASRSAGVTDTQYF	TGCAGTGCGTCCCGGTCGGCGGGGGTCACAGATACGCAGTATTTT	TRBD2	TRBV20-1	TRBJ2-3	many
CASSFGDKGVNEQFF	TGCGCCAGCAGCTTTGGGGACAAGGGGGTCAATGAGCAGTTCTTC	.	TRBV5-1	TRBJ2-1	few
CASSLNWTRYEQYF	TGTGCCAGCAGCTTAAATTGGACCCGCTACGAGCAGTACTTC	.	TRBV7-9	TRBJ2-7	.
CASSQTLVADGELFF	TGCGCCAGCAGCCAAACACTAGTTGCAGACGGGGAGCTGTTTTTT	.	TRBV5-1	TRBJ2-2	few
CASSFRAGWEQFF	TGTGCCAGCAGTTTTAGGGCGGGATGGGAGCAGTTCTTC	.	TRBV12-3/TRBV12-4	TRBJ2-1	few
CATSDSRADTQYF	TGTGCCACCAGTGATAGCCGGGCAGATACGCAGTATTTT	.	TRBV24-1	TRBJ2-3	few
CSAVPGLKDAIQYF	TGCAGTGCTGTTCCGGGACTGAAGGATGCTATTCAGTACTTC	.	TRBV20-1	TRBJ2-4	few
CASSYSGPLAGAFEQFF	TGTGCCAGCAGTTACTCTGGCCCTCTAGCGGGAGCTTTTGAGCAGTTCTTC	TRBD2	TRBV6-2/TRBV6-3	TRBJ2-1	.
CASSLGALAGAHNEQFF	TGTGCCAGCAGTTTAGGGGCCCTAGCGGGGGCCCACAATGAGCAGTTCTTC	TRBD2	TRBV12-3/TRBV12-4	TRBJ2-1	few
CASSYGYETYEQYF	TGTGCCAGCAGTTACGGTTACGAGACCTACGAGCAGTACTTC	.	TRBV6-5	TRBJ2-7	.
CAVPGTAYEQYF	TGTGCCGTACCCGGGACAGCCTACGAGCAGTACTTC	TRBD1	TRBV2	TRBJ2-7	.
CASSLPQEESPLHF	TGTGCCAGCAGTTTACCACAAGAAGAGTCACCCCTCCACTTT	.	TRBV12-3/TRBV12-4	TRBJ1-6	.
CSAAKFRVFNTEAFF	TGCAGTGCTGCCAAATTCCGGGTCTTTAACACTGAAGCTTTCTTT	.	TRBV20-1	TRBJ1-1	.
CASSLPDRFNYGYTF	TGTGCTAGCAGTTTACCGGACAGGTTTAACTATGGCTACACCTTC	TRBD1	TRBV12-3/TRBV12-4	TRBJ1-2	few
CSARDGREKLFF	TGCAGTGCGAGGGACGGGCGGGAAAAACTGTTTTTT	.	TRBV20-1	TRBJ1-4	.
CASSQDRGSTEAFF	TGCGCCAGCAGCCAGGACAGGGGGAGCACTGAAGCTTTCTTT	TRBD1	TRBV5-1	TRBJ1-1	many
CASSLWGEQFF	TGTGCCAGCAGCCTATGGGGTGAGCAGTTCTTC	.	TRBV3-1	TRBJ2-1	few
CAGGGTTKQYF	TGTGCCGGAGGTGGCACTACGAAGCAGTACTTC	.	TRBV2	TRBJ2-7	.
CSARDGSRGNEDQYF	TGCAGTGCTAGAGATGGGTCCCGGGGTAATGAAGACCAGTACTTC	.	TRBV20-1	TRBJ2-5	many
CASSPIDDTGYEQYF	TGCGCCAGCAGCCCCATAGACGATACAGGCTACGAGCAGTACTTC	.	TRBV4-3	TRBJ2-7	many
CASSAHGQGAKWETQYF	TGTGCCAGCAGTGCCCACGGACAGGGGGCAAAGTGGGAGACCCAGTACTTC	TRBD1	TRBV25-1	TRBJ2-5	.
CASRAVNSPLHF	TGCGCCAGCAGGGCCGTTAATTCACCCCTCCACTTT	.	TRBV5-1	TRBJ1-6	few
CASSWGGETEAFF	TGTGCCAGCAGCTGGGGGGGGGAGACTGAAGCTTTCTTT	.	TRBV7-9	TRBJ1-1	.
CASSDGTANTGELFF	TGCGCCAGCAGCGACGGGACAGCGAACACCGGGGAGCTGTTTTTT	TRBD1	TRBV5-1	TRBJ2-2	few
CASSYSGDGETQYF	TGTGCCAGCAGTTACTCGGGAGATGGAGAGACCCAGTACTTC	.	TRBV6-5	TRBJ2-5	few
CASAKAMGVLYNEQFF	TGTGCCAGCGCAAAAGCCATGGGGGTTTTATACAATGAGCAGTTCTTC	.	TRBV12-3/TRBV12-4	TRBJ2-1	few
CASSLDTLLGETQYF	TGCGCCAGCAGCTTAGACACGCTCCTAGGGGAGACCCAGTACTTC	.	TRBV4-3	TRBJ2-5	few
CASKGGGAGNTIYF	TGTGCCAGCAAGGGGGGAGGGGCTGGAAACACCATATATTTT	.	TRBV12-3/TRBV12-4	TRBJ1-3	few
CASNQGPGTEAFF	TGTGCCAGCAACCAGGGACCAGGCACTGAAGCTTTCTTT	.	TRBV12-3/TRBV12-4	TRBJ1-1	.
CASSGNEGLSYNEQFF	TGCGCCAGCAGCGGTAATGAGGGCCTCTCCTACAATGAGCAGTTCTTC	.	TRBV5-1	TRBJ2-1	.
CASGLGTEAFF	TGTGCTAGTGGTTTGGGCACTGAAGCTTTCTTT	.	TRBV12-5	TRBJ1-1	many
CSVEWDTGELFF	TGCAGCGTTGAATGGGACACCGGGGAGCTGTTTTTT	.	TRBV29-1	TRBJ2-2	.
CASSLLAGGNYEQYF	TGTGCCAGCAGCTTACTAGCGGGGGGGAACTACGAGCAGTACTTC	TRBD2	TRBV5-6	TRBJ2-7	few
CSVSQTGVGQPQHF	TGCAGCGTCAGCCAGACAGGGGTAGGACAGCCCCAGCATTTT	TRBD1	TRBV29-1	TRBJ1-5	many
CASSPPQGSYEQYF	TGTGCCAGCAGCCCACCCCAGGGGTCCTACGAGCAGTACTTC	.	TRBV6-1	TRBJ2-7	.
CASSQDRTSGGAPSGEQFF	TGTGCCAGCAGCCAAGATCGAACTAGCGGGGGGGCTCCGTCGGGTGAGCAGTTCTTC	TRBD2	TRBV4-2	TRBJ2-1	.
CASSSWGAGAPRTQYF	TGTGCCAGCAGCTCCTGGGGAGCGGGTGCCCCCCGTACGCAGTATTTT	.	TRBV12-3/TRBV12-4	TRBJ2-3	few
CSALTPNTEAFF	TGCAGTGCGCTGACTCCGAACACTGAAGCTTTCTTT	.	TRBV20-1	TRBJ1-1	.
CASRSFGTGDNQPQHF	TGTGCAAGTCGCTCCTTCGGGACAGGGGACAATCAGCCCCAGCATTTT	.	TRBV12-2	TRBJ1-5	few
CASSGRQGFNTIYF	TGTGCCAGCAGCGGAAGACAGGGGTTTAACACCATATATTTT	TRBD1	TRBV9	TRBJ1-3	many
CSATEGTGELFF	TGCAGTGCTACCGAGGGCACCGGGGAGCTGTTTTTT	.	TRBV20-1	TRBJ2-2	few
CSALRGQYYEQYF	TGCAGTGCCCTGAGGGGACAGTACTACGAGCAGTACTTC	TRBD1	TRBV20-1	TRBJ2-7	few
CASSQEKGSSYNEQFF	TGCGCCAGCAGCCAAGAAAAGGGGAGCTCCTACAATGAGCAGTTCTTC	.	TRBV4-3	TRBJ2-1	few
CASSQHGSFYEQYF	TGTGCCAGCAGTCAACACGGAAGTTTCTACGAGCAGTACTTC	.	TRBV12-3/TRBV12-4	TRBJ2-7	.
CSALTRNTGELFF	TGCAGCGCCCTGACCCGTAACACCGGGGAGCTGTTTTTT	.	TRBV29-1	TRBJ2-2	few
CASTSGSTSEQFF	TGTGCCAGCACCTCGGGGTCCACATCGGAGCAGTTCTTC	.	TRBV3-1	TRBJ2-1	.
CAISDREARETQYF	TGTGCCATCAGTGACAGGGAGGCAAGAGAGACCCAGTACTTC	.	TRBV10-3	TRBJ2-5	few
CASSYGGTYGYTF	TGTGCCAGCAGTTACGGTGGGACCTATGGCTACACCTTC	.	TRBV6-5	TRBJ1-2	.
CAISDVQGGETQYF	TGTGCCATCAGTGACGTTCAGGGGGGTGAGACCCAGTACTTC	.	TRBV10-3	TRBJ2-5	many
CSVTPGLALSSYNEQFF	TGCAGCGTTACCCCGGGACTAGCACTGAGCTCCTACAATGAGCAGTTCTTC	TRBD2	TRBV29-1	TRBJ2-1	many
CASSFTASHEQFF	TGTGCCAGCAGCTTTACCGCTAGTCATGAGCAGTTCTTC	.	TRBV5-6	TRBJ2-1	.